This T cell receptor beta chain came from a study of early stage breast cancer tumors. The wider study: Samples were sequenced at about 10-fold average coverage. Study outcomes and limitations: Bulk DNA sequencing of unsorted cells missed chain pairing and markers. Tumors had about 2.3-fold higher T cell density than normal breast.

Each sample had two DNA replicates, 0.5 ug blood or 1.5 ug tissue. TCRdb keeps only in-frame clones here, not all; method: immunoSEQ multiplex PCR. The sample has fewer than 50,000 clones; around 73% are singletons. This clone has only one observation. Its target is not known. Trimming cost V 2 bases and J 6 bases, with 8 bases left between them. Per germline, CDR1 SGHTS and CDR2 YDEGEE. The CDR3 sequence is 12 residues long. The V gene is TRBV5-8, the J gene TRBJ1-2; D call uncertain. This receptor was obtained from a person aged 45-60 years with breast cancer. The sequencing input was blood. The CDR3 loop is CASSFRGHGYTF. In DNA, the CDR3 is TGTGCCAGCAGCTTTAGAGGGCATGGCTACACCTTC.